The source of this TCR beta chain is a study of T cells in tuberculosis. Study-wide findings and caveats: Smaller alpha distances in active tuberculosis partly reflected shorter CDR3-alpha lengths. Samples were chosen by availability of cryopreserved specimens.

Germline assignment: CDR1 MGHRA and CDR2 YSYEKL. This CDR3 comprises 14 residues. Trimming pared 3 bases from V and 7 bases from J, leaving 14 bases between. On this clone itself: Antigen: not known.

Assay: immunoSEQ multiplex PCR; the TCRdb copy retains only in-frame clones and omits some. This table holds 20,000 to 25,000 clones, over 75% found once. The chain uses TRBV4-1 and TRBJ2-3; perhaps TRBD1 as D (6 bases). The sequencing input was PBMCs. The TCR originated in a donor aged 10-29 years with latent tuberculosis or without tuberculosis infection. The CDR3 sequence is CASSQGLRGNTQYF. For the CDR3, the DNA is TGCGCCAGCAGCCAGGGGCTCAGGGGAAATACGCAGTATTTT.